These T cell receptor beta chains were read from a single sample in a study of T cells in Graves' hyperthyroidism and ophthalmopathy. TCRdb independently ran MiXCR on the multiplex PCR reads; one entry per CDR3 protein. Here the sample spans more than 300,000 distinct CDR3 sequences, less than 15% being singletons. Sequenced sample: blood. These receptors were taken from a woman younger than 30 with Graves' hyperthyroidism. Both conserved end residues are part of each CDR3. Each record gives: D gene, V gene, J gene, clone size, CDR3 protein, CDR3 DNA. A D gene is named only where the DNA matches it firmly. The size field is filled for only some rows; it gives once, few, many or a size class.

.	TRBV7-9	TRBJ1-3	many	CASSGADSGNTIYF	TGTGCCAGCAGCGGGGCGGACTCTGGAAACACCATATATTTT
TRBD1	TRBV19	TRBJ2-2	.	CASSRYRGLDTGELFF	TGTGCCAGTAGTCGTTACAGGGGGTTGGACACCGGGGAGCTGTTTTTT
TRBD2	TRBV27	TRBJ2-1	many	CASSPGTSAYNEQFF	TGTGCCAGCAGTCCCGGGACTAGCGCATACAATGAGCAGTTCTTC
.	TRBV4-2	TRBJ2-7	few	CASSQDGRGDEQYF	TGTGCCAGCAGCCAAGACGGGAGAGGCGACGAGCAGTACTTC
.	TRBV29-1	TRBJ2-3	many	CSVDTGSTDTQYF	TGCAGCGTTGATACGGGTAGCACAGATACGCAGTATTTT
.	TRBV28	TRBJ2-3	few	CASSFAGPDTQYF	TGTGCCAGCAGTTTTGCCGGGCCAGATACGCAGTATTTT
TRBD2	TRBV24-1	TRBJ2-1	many	CATSDWVTSGNEQFF	TGTGCCACCAGTGATTGGGTCACTAGCGGGAATGAGCAGTTCTTC
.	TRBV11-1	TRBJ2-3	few	CASSPLGGPSTDTQYF	TGTGCCAGCAGCCCCCTCGGGGGACCCTCCACAGATACGCAGTATTTT
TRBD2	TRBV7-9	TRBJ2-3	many	CASSLGTSGIRRTDTQYF	TGTGCCAGCAGCTTGGGGACTAGCGGGATAAGACGTACAGATACGCAGTATTTT
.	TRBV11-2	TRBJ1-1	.	CASKTFGVNTEAFF	TGTGCCAGCAAAACCTTCGGAGTGAACACTGAAGCTTTCTTT
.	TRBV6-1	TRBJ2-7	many	CASSGPPGRGEDAGQYF	TGTGCCAGCAGTGGCCCCCCCGGACGGGGAGAGGATGCGGGGCAGTACTTC
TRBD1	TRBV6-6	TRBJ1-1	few	CASSYLGQPNTEAFF	TGTGCCAGCAGTTACCTGGGACAGCCGAACACTGAAGCTTTCTTT
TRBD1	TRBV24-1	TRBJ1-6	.	CATSDSRQGRNSPLHF	TGTGCCACCAGTGACTCTAGACAGGGAAGAAATTCACCCCTCCACTTT
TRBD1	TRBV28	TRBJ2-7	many	CASSSGGKYEQYF	TGTGCCAGCAGTTCAGGGGGCAAGTACGAGCAGTACTTC
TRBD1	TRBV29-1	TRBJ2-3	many	CSVEEGQGVTDTQYF	TGCAGCGTTGAAGAGGGACAGGGAGTCACAGATACGCAGTATTTT
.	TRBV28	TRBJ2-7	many	CASSFFDIAYEQYF	TGTGCCAGCAGTTTCTTCGATATTGCCTACGAGCAGTACTTC
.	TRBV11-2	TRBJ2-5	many	CASSRGGTQYF	TGTGCCAGCAGCCGAGGCGGTACCCAGTACTTC
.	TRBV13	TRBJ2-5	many	CASSSHGPEPQETQYF	TGTGCCAGCAGCTCTCACGGGCCGGAGCCTCAAGAGACCCAGTACTTC
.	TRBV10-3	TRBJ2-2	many	CATWDGENTGELFF	TGTGCCACCTGGGACGGGGAAAACACCGGGGAGCTGTTTTTT
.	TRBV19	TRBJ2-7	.	CASSIEATRVNEQYF	TGTGCCAGTAGTATAGAAGCAACACGGGTGAACGAGCAGTACTTC
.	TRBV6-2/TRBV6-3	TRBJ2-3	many	CAATETYGRRADTQYF	TGTGCCGCAACCGAAACTTACGGGAGAAGGGCAGATACGCAGTATTTT
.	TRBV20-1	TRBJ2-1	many	CSASPGGNEQFF	TGCAGTGCTAGTCCTGGGGGCAATGAGCAGTTCTTC
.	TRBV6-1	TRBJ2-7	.	CASTGGGRGTGEQYF	TGTGCCAGCACCGGAGGGGGGCGGGGAACGGGGGAGCAGTACTTC
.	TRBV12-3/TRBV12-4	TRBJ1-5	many	CASSFGQGKNQPQHF	TGTGCCAGCAGTTTCGGCCAGGGGAAGAATCAGCCCCAGCATTTT
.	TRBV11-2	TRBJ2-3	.	CASSSIRGDTQYF	TGTGCCAGCAGCTCTATCCGGGGGGATACGCAGTATTTT
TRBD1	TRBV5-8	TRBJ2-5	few	CASSYRGPGETQYF	TGTGCCAGCAGTTACAGGGGGCCTGGGGAGACCCAGTACTTC
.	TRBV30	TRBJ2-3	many	CAWGLRTDTQYF	TGTGCCTGGGGACTTCGCACAGATACGCAGTATTTT
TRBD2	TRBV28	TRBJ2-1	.	CASSYRTSGSNEQFF	TGTGCCAGCAGTTACAGGACTAGCGGGAGCAATGAGCAGTTCTTC
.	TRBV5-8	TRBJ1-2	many	CASSLVQRNYGYTF	TGTGCCAGCAGCTTGGTCCAGCGCAACTATGGCTACACCTTC
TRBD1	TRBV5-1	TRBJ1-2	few	CASSRDRGAQRDGYTF	TGCGCCAGCAGCCGGGACAGGGGGGCCCAGCGGGATGGCTACACCTTC
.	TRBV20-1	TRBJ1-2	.	CSAQETGYGYTF	TGCAGTGCTCAAGAGACGGGCTATGGCTACACCTTC
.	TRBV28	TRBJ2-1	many	CASSLRLEQFF	TGTGCCAGCAGTTTACGGCTAGAGCAGTTCTTC
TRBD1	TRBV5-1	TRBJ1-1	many	CASSLFSGRGLFLTEAFF	TGCGCCAGCAGCTTGTTTTCGGGCAGGGGGTTATTCCTCACTGAAGCTTTCTTT
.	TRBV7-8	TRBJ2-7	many	CASSLVSGVTSEQYF	TGTGCCAGCAGCTTAGTTTCCGGGGTTACGTCCGAGCAGTACTTC
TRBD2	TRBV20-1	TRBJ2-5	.	CSARVRTSGSETQYF	TGCAGTGCTAGAGTTAGGACTAGCGGGAGTGAGACCCAGTACTTC
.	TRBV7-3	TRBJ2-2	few	CASSLDPYTGELFF	TGTGCCAGCAGCCTCGACCCGTACACCGGGGAGCTGTTTTTT
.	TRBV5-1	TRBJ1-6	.	CAETENSPLHF	TGCGCCGAGACAGAGAATTCACCCCTCCACTTT
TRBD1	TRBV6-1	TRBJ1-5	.	CASAQGEVQPQHF	TGTGCCAGCGCGCAGGGGGAGGTTCAGCCCCAGCATTTT
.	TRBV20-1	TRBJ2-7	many	CSASNAYRVNEQYF	TGCAGTGCTAGTAACGCTTACAGGGTCAACGAGCAGTACTTC
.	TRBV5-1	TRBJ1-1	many	CASSFGVGEAFF	TGCGCCAGCAGCTTCGGGGTAGGTGAAGCTTTCTTT
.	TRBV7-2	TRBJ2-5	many	CASSFSVLETQYF	TGTGCCAGCAGCTTCTCAGTTTTAGAGACCCAGTACTTC
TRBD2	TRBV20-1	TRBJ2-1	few	CSARAAGGPWNEQFF	TGCAGTGCTAGGGCAGCGGGAGGGCCATGGAATGAGCAGTTCTTC